This T cell receptor beta chain was recorded in a study of T cell changes during pregnancy in multiple sclerosis. The CDR3 has 16 amino acids. Sequencing was performed with immunoSEQ multiplex PCR; in TCRdb, only in-frame clones are kept and a portion is missing. In the table there are roughly 100,000 clones, roughly nine tenths of which are singletons. Specimen: peripheral blood, collected after pregnancy. This sequence joins TRBV1 and TRBJ1-2; whether TRBD1, the table's D call, matches the DNA was not checked. TRBV1 is reported as a pseudogene. The source is a female donor with multiple sclerosis, enrolled in a pregnancy study. CDR3 in amino acids: CTSSCRHPLLNYGYTF. In nucleotides, the CDR3 is TGCACCAGCAGCTGTCGACATCCACTCCTTAACTATGGCTACACCTTC.